The 8 T cell receptor beta chains presented below share a single source sample, sequenced in a study of OX40 agonist ivuxolimab in advanced cancers. The data were produced by immunoSEQ multiplex PCR, yet TCRdb's version contains in-frame clones alone and is incomplete. The sample has more than 50,000 clones, 84% seen once. The material was CD4+ or CD8+ T cells sorted from blood, obtained in a trial of the OX40 agonist ivuxolimab. Receptors originate from an adult with an advanced solid tumor such as melanoma, head and neck, liver or kidney cancer.

This clone was seen once. An end of the junction differs from the germline gene, which may be a read error. The genes are TRBV7-7 and TRBJ2-3; perhaps TRBD2 as D (6 bases). CDR1 is SSHAT, CDR2 FNYEAQ, per germline (reference sequence). This CDR3 contains 13 residues. CDR3 residues: CASSSAIGGTQYF. CDR3 in DNA: TGTGCTAGCAGCTCCGCCATCGGGGGAACGCAGTATTTT.

V is TRBV7-6 and J is TRBJ2-5; D is unclear. Germline V gene lookup returns CDR1 SGHVS and CDR2 FNYEAQ. The CDR3 totals 15 residues. Trimming took 5 bases from V and 2 from J, leaving 15 bases between them. The CDR3 DNA follows: TGTGCCAGCAGCCCGACGGGCAAACGACAAGAGACCCAGTACTTC. Translated: CASSPTGKRQETQYF.

This chain uses TRBV5-1 with TRBJ2-7, with 11 bases identical to TRBD2. V gave up 4 bases and J gave up 3 bases; unmatched junction bases: 3. The germline CDR1 and CDR2 sequences are SGHRS and YFSETQ. This CDR3 is 14 amino acids long. Written as DNA, the CDR3 is TGCGCCAGCAGCAGCGGGACTAGCGGCTACGAGCAGTACTTC. Translated: CASSSGTSGYEQYF.

This clone was recorded only once. The chain uses TRBV5-1 and TRBJ2-5; D assignment may be TRBD1 or TRBD2 (5 bases each). CDR1 SGHRS and CDR2 YFSETQ come from the germline V gene. The V gene lost 3 bases and the J gene lost 2 bases, with 8 bases spanning the gap. The length of the CDR3 is 13 residues. CDR3 coding DNA: TGCGCCAGCAGCTCGGGACCTCAAGAGACCCAGTACTTC. Translated: CASSSGPQETQYF.

The chain recombines TRBV7-8 with TRBJ1-3, with 7 positions matching TRBD1. The germline V gene encodes CDR1 SGHVS and CDR2 FQNEAQ. The V segment lost 3 bases and the J segment 0 bases; nucleotides outside the gene matches: 5. The CDR3 runs to 16 residues. This chain's CDR3 is CASSFLTGSSGNTIYF. The DNA of the CDR3 is TGTGCCAGCAGCTTCCTGACAGGGAGCTCTGGAAACACCATATATTTT.

CDR3 nucleotide sequence: TGTGCCAGCACCTCGACCCCGGGACAGGGAGTAGAGCCCCTCCACTTT. Its translation: CASTSTPGQGVEPLHF. The rearrangement uses TRBV5-4 and TRBJ1-6; 9 bases align to TRBD1. The germline V gene encodes CDR1 SGHNT and CDR2 YYREEE (reference sequence). The J segment lost 13 bases and the V segment lost 6 bases, leaving 17 bases of the junction unmatched. CDR3 length equals 16 residues.

This clone was seen a single time. The V gene is TRBV6-6, the J gene TRBJ1-2; D gene uncertain. CDR3 length: 15 amino acids. Per germline, CDR1 MNHNY and CDR2 SVGAGI (reference sequence). Between the trimmed V and J ends, which lost 3 bases and 3 bases, there was a span of 14 bases. CDR3: CASSYTSGMDYGYTF. The DNA for the CDR3 is TGTGCCAGCAGTTATACTTCGGGGATGGACTATGGCTACACCTTC.

This clone was seen a single time. V and J are TRBV27 and TRBJ2-3; D remains ambiguous. This CDR3 region has 14 residues. Germline CDR1 reads MNHEY; CDR2 reads SMNVEV (reference sequence). The V and J ends lost 2 bases and 2 bases respectively, with 8 bases between them. The CDR3 nucleotides are TGTGCCAGCAGTTTAGCCTGGGACACAGATACGCAGTATTTT. Protein product: CASSLAWDTDTQYF.